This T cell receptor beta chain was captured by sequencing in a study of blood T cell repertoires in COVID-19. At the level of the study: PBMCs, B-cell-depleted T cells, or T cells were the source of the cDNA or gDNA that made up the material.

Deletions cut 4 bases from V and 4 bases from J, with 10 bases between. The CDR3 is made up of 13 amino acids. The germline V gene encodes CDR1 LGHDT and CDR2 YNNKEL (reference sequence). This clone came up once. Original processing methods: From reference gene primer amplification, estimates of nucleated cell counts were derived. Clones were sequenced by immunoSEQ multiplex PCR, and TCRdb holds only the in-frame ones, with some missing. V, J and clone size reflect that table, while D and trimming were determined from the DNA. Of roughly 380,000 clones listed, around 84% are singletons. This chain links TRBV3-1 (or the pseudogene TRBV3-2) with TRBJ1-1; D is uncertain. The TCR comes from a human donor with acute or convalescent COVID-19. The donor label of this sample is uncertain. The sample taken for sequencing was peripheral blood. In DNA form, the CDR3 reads TGTGCCAGCAGCCGAACTGCCTTCACTGAAGCTTTCTTT. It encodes CASSRTAFTEAFF.